This T cell receptor beta chain stems from a study of T cells in localized non-small cell lung cancer. This clone was seen only a few times. Its matching antigen is unknown. The CDR3 is 13 amino acids. Germline V gene lookup returns CDR1 MNHGY and CDR2 SAAAGT. After removal of 5 bases from V and 2 bases from J, the junction contained 3 bases not matched to a gene. The protocol was immunoSEQ multiplex PCR, while the TCRdb copy is restricted to in-frame clones and leaves out a portion. The sample carries 2,500 or so clones, more than 30% recorded once. Regarding the study as a whole: Density of T cells in blood, when higher, went with longer overall survival. Of the tissues analyzed, uninvolved adjacent lung showed maximal T cell clonality, greater than tumor.

This TCR was recovered from a male donor at least 60 years old with stage I squamous cell lung carcinoma. The chain is built from TRBV6-8 and TRBJ2-7; 7 bases fit TRBD1. Material: lung tumor tissue, obtained before any cancer treatment. The CDR3 DNA sequence: TGTGCCAGCAGTCGCGGACAGGCCTACGAGCAGTACTTC. Translating it yields CASSRGQAYEQYF.